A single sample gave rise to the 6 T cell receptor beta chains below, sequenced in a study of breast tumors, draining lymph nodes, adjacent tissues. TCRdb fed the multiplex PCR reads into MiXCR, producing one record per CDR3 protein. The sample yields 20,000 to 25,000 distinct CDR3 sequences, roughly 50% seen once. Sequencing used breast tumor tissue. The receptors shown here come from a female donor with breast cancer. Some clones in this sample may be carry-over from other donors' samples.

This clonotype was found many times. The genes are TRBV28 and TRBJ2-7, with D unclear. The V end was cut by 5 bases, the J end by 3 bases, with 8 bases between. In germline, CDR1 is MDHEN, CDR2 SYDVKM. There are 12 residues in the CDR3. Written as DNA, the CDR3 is TGTGCCAGCAGTCAGACTTTCTACGAGCAGTACTTC. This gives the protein CASSQTFYEQYF.

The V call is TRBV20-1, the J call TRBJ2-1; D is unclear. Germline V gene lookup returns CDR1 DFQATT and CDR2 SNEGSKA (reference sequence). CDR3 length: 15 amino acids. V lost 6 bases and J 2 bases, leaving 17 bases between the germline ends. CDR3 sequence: CSARTGGQAYNEQFF. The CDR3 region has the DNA TGCAGTGCGAGGACCGGTGGCCAGGCCTACAATGAGCAGTTCTTC.

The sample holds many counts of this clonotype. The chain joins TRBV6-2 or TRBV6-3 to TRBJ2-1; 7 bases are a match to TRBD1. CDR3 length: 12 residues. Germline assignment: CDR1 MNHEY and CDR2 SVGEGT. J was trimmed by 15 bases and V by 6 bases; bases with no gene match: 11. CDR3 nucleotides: TGTGCCAGCAGCTTCCTAACAGGGGCCTCGTTCTTC. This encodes CASSFLTGASFF.

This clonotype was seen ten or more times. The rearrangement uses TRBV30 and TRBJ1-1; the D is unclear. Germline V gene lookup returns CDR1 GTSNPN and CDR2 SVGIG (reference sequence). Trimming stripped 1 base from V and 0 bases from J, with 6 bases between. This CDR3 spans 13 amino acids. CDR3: CAWSGRVNTEAFF. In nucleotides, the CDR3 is TGTGCCTGGAGTGGCAGAGTGAACACTGAAGCTTTCTTT.

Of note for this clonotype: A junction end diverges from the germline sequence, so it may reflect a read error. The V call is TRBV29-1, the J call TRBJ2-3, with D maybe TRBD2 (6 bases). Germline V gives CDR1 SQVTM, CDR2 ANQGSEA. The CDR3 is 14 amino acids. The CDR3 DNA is TGCAGCGGGGCCCCCGGGGGAGGCACACATACGCAGTATTTC. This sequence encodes CSGAPGGGTHTQYF.

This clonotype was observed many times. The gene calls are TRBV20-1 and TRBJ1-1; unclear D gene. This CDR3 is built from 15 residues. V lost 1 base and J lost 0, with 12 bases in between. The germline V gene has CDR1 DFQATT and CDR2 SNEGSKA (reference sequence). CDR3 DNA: TGCAGTGCTAGAGTAATGCTGGAGATGAACACTGAAGCTTTCTTT. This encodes CSARVMLEMNTEAFF.